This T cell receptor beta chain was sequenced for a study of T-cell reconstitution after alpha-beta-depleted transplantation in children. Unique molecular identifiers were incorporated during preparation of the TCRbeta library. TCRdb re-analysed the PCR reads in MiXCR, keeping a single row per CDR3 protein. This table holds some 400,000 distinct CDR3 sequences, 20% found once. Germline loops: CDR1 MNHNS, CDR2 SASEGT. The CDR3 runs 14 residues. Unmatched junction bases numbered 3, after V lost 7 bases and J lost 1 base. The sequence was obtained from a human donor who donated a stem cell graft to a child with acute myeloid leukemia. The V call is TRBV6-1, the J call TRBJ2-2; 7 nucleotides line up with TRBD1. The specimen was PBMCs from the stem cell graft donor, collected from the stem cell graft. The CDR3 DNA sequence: TGTGCCAGCAAGGGGGCGGGGAACACCGGGGAGCTGTTTTTT. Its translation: CASKGAGNTGELFF.